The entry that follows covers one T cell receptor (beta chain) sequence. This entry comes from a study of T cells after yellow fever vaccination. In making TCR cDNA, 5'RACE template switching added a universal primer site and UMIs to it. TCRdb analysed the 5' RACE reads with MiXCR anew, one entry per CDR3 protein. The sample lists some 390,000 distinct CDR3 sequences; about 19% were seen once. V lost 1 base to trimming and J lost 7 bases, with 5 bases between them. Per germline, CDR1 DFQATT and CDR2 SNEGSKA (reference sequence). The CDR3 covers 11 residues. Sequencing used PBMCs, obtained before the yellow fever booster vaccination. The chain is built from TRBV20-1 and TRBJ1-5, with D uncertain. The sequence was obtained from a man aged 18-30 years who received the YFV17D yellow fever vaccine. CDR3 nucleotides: TGCAGTGCTAGAGGCGACCAGCCCCAGCATTTT. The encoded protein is CSARGDQPQHF.